This entry features one T cell receptor beta chain sequence. Its antigen is unidentified. The CDR3 is made up of 16 amino acids. Trimming cost V 5 bases and J 6 bases; bases outside gene matches: 13. Germline-derived CDR1 and CDR2 are MDHEN and SYDVKM. The data originate from a study of cytomegalovirus exposure and HLA in healthy donors. Points from the study as a whole: Reported performance of the classifier showed diagnosis of cytomegalovirus status with high specificity and sensitivity. Later analysis reportedly placed an Asian-associated ancestry cluster below the roughly 600-donor mean in N-insertions. A later analysis associated some 18,000 TCR beta sequences with HLA alleles at a 0.05 false discovery rate. The study had only CMV serostatus as immune exposure information.

Primers: 60 Vbeta forward and 13 Jbeta reverse. Clones were read by immunoSEQ multiplex PCR, and TCRdb kept only the in-frame ones, dropping some. This table holds about 200,000 clones, about 80% found once. The receptor comes from a woman in her thirties in good health and CMV-seropositive. Sample: PBMCs. The chain has TRBV28 and TRBJ2-3, with 8 bases aligning to TRBD2. CDR3 in amino acids: CASSPITPGLADTQYF. CDR3 sequence (DNA): TGTGCCAGCAGTCCCATCACCCCTGGACTAGCTGATACGCAGTATTTT.